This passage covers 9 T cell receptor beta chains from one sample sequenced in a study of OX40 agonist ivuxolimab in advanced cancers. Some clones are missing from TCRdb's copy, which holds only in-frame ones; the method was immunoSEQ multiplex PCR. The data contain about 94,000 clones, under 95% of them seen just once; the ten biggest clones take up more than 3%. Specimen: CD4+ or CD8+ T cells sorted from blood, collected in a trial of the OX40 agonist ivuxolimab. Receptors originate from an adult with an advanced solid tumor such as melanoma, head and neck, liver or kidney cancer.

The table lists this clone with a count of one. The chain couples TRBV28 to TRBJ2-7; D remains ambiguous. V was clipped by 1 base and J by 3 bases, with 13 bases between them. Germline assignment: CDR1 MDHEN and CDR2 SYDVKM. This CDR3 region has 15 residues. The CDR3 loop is CASSLFNRPYYEQYF. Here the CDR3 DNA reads TGTGCCAGCAGTTTATTTAACAGACCGTACTACGAGCAGTACTTC.

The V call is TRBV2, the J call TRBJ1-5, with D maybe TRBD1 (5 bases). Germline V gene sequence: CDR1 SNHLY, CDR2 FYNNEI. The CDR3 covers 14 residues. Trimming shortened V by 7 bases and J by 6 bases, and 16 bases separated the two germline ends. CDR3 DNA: TGTGCCAGCACACCCGGGCCCGGGGGTCAGCCCCAGCATTTT. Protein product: CASTPGPGGQPQHF.

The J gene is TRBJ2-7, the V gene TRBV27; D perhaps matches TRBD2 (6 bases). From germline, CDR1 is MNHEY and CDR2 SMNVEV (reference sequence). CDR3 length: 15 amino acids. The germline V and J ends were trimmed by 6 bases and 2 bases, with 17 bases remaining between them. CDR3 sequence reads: CASSPRGVGAYEQYF. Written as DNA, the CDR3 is TGTGCCAGCAGCCCTCGCGGGGTCGGGGCCTACGAGCAGTACTTC.

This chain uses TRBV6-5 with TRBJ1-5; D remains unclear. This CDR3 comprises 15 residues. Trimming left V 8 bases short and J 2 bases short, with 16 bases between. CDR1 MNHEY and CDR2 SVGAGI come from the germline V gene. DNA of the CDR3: TGTGCCAGCGGCCCAAAGGGATGGGGCAATCAGCCCCAGCATTTT. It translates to CASGPKGWGNQPQHF.

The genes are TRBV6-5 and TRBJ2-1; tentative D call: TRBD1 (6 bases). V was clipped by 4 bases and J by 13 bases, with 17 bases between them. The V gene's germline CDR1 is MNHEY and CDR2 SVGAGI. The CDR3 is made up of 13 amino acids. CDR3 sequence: CASSLGAREEQFF. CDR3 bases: TGTGCCAGCAGTTTGGGGGCCCGGGAAGAACAGTTCTTC.

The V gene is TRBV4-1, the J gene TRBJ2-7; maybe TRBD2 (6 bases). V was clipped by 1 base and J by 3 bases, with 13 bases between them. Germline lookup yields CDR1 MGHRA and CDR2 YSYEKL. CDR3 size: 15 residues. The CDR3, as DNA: TGCGCCAGCAGCCAAGGAGGGGACTCCTACTACGAGCAGTACTTC. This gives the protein CASSQGGDSYYEQYF.

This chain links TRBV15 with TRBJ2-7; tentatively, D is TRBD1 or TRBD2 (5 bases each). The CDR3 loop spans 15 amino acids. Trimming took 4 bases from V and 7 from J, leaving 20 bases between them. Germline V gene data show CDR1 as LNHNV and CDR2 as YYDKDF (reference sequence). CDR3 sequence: CATSTTGTARQEQYF. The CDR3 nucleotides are TGTGCCACCAGCACAACCGGGACCGCCAGGCAGGAGCAGTACTTC. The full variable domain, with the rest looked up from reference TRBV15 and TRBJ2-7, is DAMVIQNPRYQVTQFGKPVTLSCSQTLNHNVMYWYQQKSSQAPKLLFHYYDKDFNNEADTPDNFQSRRPNTSFCFLDIRSPGLGDTAMYLCATSTTGTARQEQYFGPGTRLTVT.

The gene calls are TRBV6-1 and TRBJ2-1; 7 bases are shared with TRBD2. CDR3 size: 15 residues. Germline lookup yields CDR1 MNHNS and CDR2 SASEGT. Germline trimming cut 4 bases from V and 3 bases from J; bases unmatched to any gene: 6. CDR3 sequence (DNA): TGTGCCAGCAGTGTGTTCAGCGGGGACTACAATGAGCAGTTCTTC. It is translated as CASSVFSGDYNEQFF.

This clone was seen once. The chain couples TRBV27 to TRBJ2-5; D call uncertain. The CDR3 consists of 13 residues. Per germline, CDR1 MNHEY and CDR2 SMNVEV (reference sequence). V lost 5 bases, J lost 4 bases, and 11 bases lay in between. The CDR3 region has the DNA TGTGCCAGCAGTCACCTTTTAAGAGAGACCCAGTACTTC. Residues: CASSHLLRETQYF.